The next 17 T cell receptor beta chains were all read from a single sample in a study of identical twins. TCRdb passed the 5' RACE reads through MiXCR, listing each CDR3 protein once. The profile covers roughly 500,000 distinct CDR3 sequences, with around 20% appearing a single time and approximately 0.95% taken by the ten largest. These data were also filed under a second study, of T cells expressing NK-cell markers.

Input material: CD4+ T cells sorted from blood. These receptors were collected from a woman aged 18-29 years in good health.

This clonotype was seen many times. The gene calls are TRBV19 and TRBJ1-1, with D hard to call. V lost 9 bases to trimming and J lost 5 bases, with 13 bases between them. The CDR3 extends over 12 amino acids. Germline values: CDR1 LNHDA, CDR2 SQIVND (reference sequence). The CDR3 DNA reads TGTGCCAGCATTAAGGGCGCGACTGAAGCTTTCTTT. Translation gives CASIKGATEAFF. The full variable domain, in which reference TRBV19 and TRBJ1-1 provide the parts outside the CDR3, is DGGITQSPKYLFRKEGQNVTLSCEQNLNHDAMYWYRQDPGQGLRLIYYSQIVNDFQKGDIAEGYSVSREKKESFPLTVTSAQKNPTAFYLCASIKGATEAFFGQGTRLTVV.

For the CDR3, the DNA is TGTGCCAGCAGTTACTCGGGACAGTTCTATGGCTACACCTTC. Translating it yields CASSYSGQFYGYTF. The V and J genes are TRBV6-5 and TRBJ1-2; 7 nucleotides align to TRBD1. Germline CDR1 is MNHEY and CDR2 is SVGAGI. The CDR3 sequence is 14 residues long. Losses at the gene ends were 0 bases for V and 4 bases for J; bases not matched to a gene: 2.

The chain uses TRBV6-1 and TRBJ2-1, with D maybe TRBD2 (6 bases). The V gene lost 3 bases and the J gene lost 3 bases, with 15 bases spanning the gap. The CDR3 runs to 16 residues. CDR1 is MNHNS and CDR2 is SASEGT in the germline V gene. The CDR3 DNA is TGTGCCAGCAGTGAGTTCGGGGGAGAGTACTACAATGAGCAGTTCTTC. Its translation: CASSEFGGEYYNEQFF.

The chain couples TRBV5-1 to TRBJ1-2, with TRBD1 matching over 7 bases. Per the germline V gene, CDR1 is SGHRS and CDR2 is YFSETQ. The V gene end was trimmed by 4 bases and the J gene end by 1 base; junction bases not matched to a gene: 4. The CDR3 covers 14 residues. The CDR3 sequence is CASSVGTVNYGYTF. For the CDR3, the DNA is TGCGCCAGCAGCGTGGGGACAGTTAACTATGGCTACACCTTC.

This clonotype was seen a few times. CDR3 in amino acids: CSVSGPILEAFF. In DNA form, the CDR3 reads TGCAGTGTGTCGGGACCCATTCTAGAAGCTTTCTTT. The V call is TRBV20-1, the J call TRBJ1-1; D is perhaps TRBD1 (5 bases). V was clipped by 7 bases and J by 8 bases, with 17 bases between them. Germline V gene data show CDR1 as DFQATT and CDR2 as SNEGSKA (reference sequence). CDR3 length equals 12 residues.

This clonotype came up a few times. The chain joins TRBV18 to TRBJ1-6; D may be TRBD1 (5 bases). Germline lookup yields CDR1 KGHSH and CDR2 LQKENI. V lost 2 bases to trimming and J lost 8 bases, with 7 bases between them. The CDR3 is 13 amino acids. The CDR3 sequence: CASSPSGDSPLHF. The CDR3 bases are TGTGCCAGCTCACCATCGGGGGATTCACCCCTCCACTTT.

This clonotype was picked up a small number of times. The CDR3 nucleotides are TGTGCCACCAGCAGAGATGCGGGACGAAGGGGCTACACCTTC. Translated, it gives CATSRDAGRRGYTF. The rearrangement uses TRBV15 and TRBJ1-2, with D perhaps TRBD1 (5 bases). Germline loops: CDR1 LNHNV, CDR2 YYDKDF (reference sequence). The CDR3 consists of 14 residues. V was clipped by 0 bases and J by 8 bases, with 13 bases between them.

This chain connects TRBV20-1 to TRBJ2-2, with 7 bases fitting TRBD2. V gave up 2 bases and J gave up 4 bases; unmatched junction bases: 4. Germline V lookup: CDR1 DFQATT, CDR2 SNEGSKA (reference sequence). The CDR3 sequence is 14 residues long. As DNA, the CDR3 is TGCAGTGCTAGAAGTGGGAGGGGCACCGGGGAGCTGTTTTTT. Protein sequence: CSARSGRGTGELFF.

CDR3 DNA: TGCAGTGCTAGAAGGCTAGTAGACGAGCAGTTCTTC. Its protein is CSARRLVDEQFF. The chain links TRBV20-1 to TRBJ2-1; D not resolved. Germline CDR1 is DFQATT and CDR2 is SNEGSKA (reference sequence). The V end lost 2 bases, the J end lost 10 bases, and 12 bases lay between the germline ends. This CDR3 has 12 residues.

This clonotype has only a few counts. This chain links TRBV6-5 with TRBJ2-2; 8 bases match TRBD1. J lost 4 bases, V lost 2 bases, and 3 bases had no gene match. This CDR3 comprises 15 residues. CDR1 is MNHEY, CDR2 SVGAGI, per germline. CDR3 nucleotide sequence: TGTGCCAGCAGTTACCAGGGGGCGGTCACCGGGGAGCTGTTTTTT. Amino acids: CASSYQGAVTGELFF.

This clonotype has a handful of counts. The chain employs TRBV20-1 and TRBJ2-1; 8 nucleotides align to TRBD1. The V and J ends lost 1 base and 2 bases, in that order; junction bases with no gene match: 4. Germline values: CDR1 DFQATT, CDR2 SNEGSKA (reference sequence). The CDR3 contains 15 residues. The CDR3 here is CSARADRGTYNEQFF. CDR3 DNA sequence: TGCAGTGCTAGAGCCGACAGGGGAACCTACAATGAGCAGTTCTTC.

V and J are TRBV7-9 and TRBJ2-3, with a tentative D call TRBD2 (6 bases). Trimming took 0 bases from V and 4 from J, leaving 11 bases between them. Germline loops: CDR1 SEHNR, CDR2 FQNEAQ (reference sequence). The CDR3 runs 15 residues. The CDR3 is CASSLASGSADTQYF. The CDR3 DNA is TGTGCCAGCAGCTTAGCGTCCGGGAGCGCAGATACGCAGTATTTT.

A few counts support this clonotype. A read error may be the cause here, since a much bigger clone is one base away. The chain employs TRBV5-5 and TRBJ2-7; weak D call: TRBD2 (5 bases). Germline values: CDR1 SGHKS, CDR2 YYEKEE (reference sequence). This CDR3 has 15 amino acids. CDR3 in amino acids: CVSSGAVQRWGEQYF. The CDR3 DNA reads as TGTGTCAGCAGCGGTGCCGTACAGCGTTGGGGCGAGCAGTACTTC.

The genes are TRBV9 and TRBJ2-7; TRBD1 matches 9 bases. V dropped 0 bases and J dropped 6; count of bases not matched to a gene: 7. CDR3 length: 15 residues. The V gene's germline CDR1 is SGDLS and CDR2 YYNGEE. CDR3 bases: TGTGCCAGCAGCGTAGCCCCGGGACAGGGCTTCGAGCAGTACTTC. It specifies CASSVAPGQGFEQYF.

This clonotype was seen many times. The rearrangement joins TRBV20-1 to TRBJ1-2; the D is unclear. The CDR3 extends over 12 amino acids. In germline, CDR1 is DFQATT, CDR2 SNEGSKA (reference sequence). Trimming cost V 3 bases and J 2 bases, with 7 bases left between them. In DNA form, the CDR3 reads TGCAGTGCTAGTAGCACAAACTATGGCTACACCTTC. Translating it yields CSASSTNYGYTF.

The gene calls are TRBV20-1 and TRBJ2-3, with D maybe TRBD1 (6 bases). CDR3 length equals 12 residues. V lost 6 bases and J 5 bases, leaving 12 bases between the germline ends. Germline CDR1 is DFQATT and CDR2 is SNEGSKA (reference sequence). The chain's CDR3 is CSAGRGQDTQYF. The CDR3 DNA is TGCAGTGCGGGCAGGGGCCAAGATACGCAGTATTTT.

The chain uses TRBV20-1 and TRBJ2-4, with D possibly TRBD2 on 6 matching bases. Germline V gene data show CDR1 as DFQATT and CDR2 as SNEGSKA (reference sequence). This CDR3 contains 14 residues. V was shortened by 3 bases and J by 1 base, with 10 bases between the two germline ends. The CDR3 DNA reads TGCAGTGCTAGCACCGGAGGGGCCAAAAACATTCAGTACTTC. Protein sequence: CSASTGGAKNIQYF.